The clone carrying this T cell receptor (beta chain) showed up just once. The CDR3 length is 14 residues. V was trimmed by 3 bases and J by 4 bases, leaving 13 bases between them. Germline CDR1 is SGHNT and CDR2 is YYREEE (reference sequence). The source of the sample is a study of blood T cell repertoires in COVID-19. Study background: Donors in the United States, Italy and Spain gave samples during acute or convalescent COVID-19. PBMCs, B-cell-depleted T cells, or T cells were the source of the cDNA or gDNA that made up the material.

In the original processing: How many nucleated cells were present was estimated from reference gene primer amplification. Assay: immunoSEQ multiplex PCR; the TCRdb copy retains only in-frame clones and omits some. Clone size and V and J calls were adopted from that table, with D and trimming inferred from the DNA. The sample has about 58,000 clones; about 79% are singletons. The rearrangement joins TRBV5-4 to TRBJ1-2, with a weak D call TRBD1 (6 bases). What was sequenced was peripheral blood. This clonotype originated in a human donor in a cohort sampled during active COVID-19. CDR3 loop: CASSSVTGFYGYTF. CDR3 sequence (DNA): TGTGCCAGCAGCTCAGTAACAGGGTTCTATGGCTACACCTTC. Full variable domain (missing parts from reference TRBV5-4 and TRBJ1-2): ETGVTQSPTHLIKTRGQQVTLRCSSQSGHNTVSWYQQALGQGPQFIFQYYREEENGRGNFPPRFSGLQFPNYSSELNVNALELDDSALYLCASSSVTGFYGYTFGSGTRLTVV.